The source of this TCR beta chain is a study of OX40 agonist ivuxolimab in advanced cancers. Profiled with immunoSEQ multiplex PCR; TCRdb holds only in-frame clones, not every one. Among roughly 150,000 clones listed, 94% were seen once. Germline CDR1 and CDR2: MNHEY and SVGAGI. Between the trimmed V and J ends, which lost 0 bases and 4 bases, there was a span of 12 bases. This CDR3 contains 15 residues. A remark on this clone: What it recognizes is unknown.

Regarding the study as a whole: Compared with CD4+, CD8+ T cells on average had more expanded clones.

This chain uses TRBV6-5 with TRBJ1-2; D unresolved. The sequence derives from an adult with an advanced solid tumor such as melanoma, head and neck, liver or kidney cancer. The sequenced sample was CD4+ or CD8+ T cells sorted from blood, obtained in a trial of the OX40 agonist ivuxolimab. The CDR3 here is CASSYSKSGVYGYTF. The CDR3 coding sequence is TGTGCCAGCAGTTACTCAAAGTCAGGAGTCTATGGCTACACCTTC.